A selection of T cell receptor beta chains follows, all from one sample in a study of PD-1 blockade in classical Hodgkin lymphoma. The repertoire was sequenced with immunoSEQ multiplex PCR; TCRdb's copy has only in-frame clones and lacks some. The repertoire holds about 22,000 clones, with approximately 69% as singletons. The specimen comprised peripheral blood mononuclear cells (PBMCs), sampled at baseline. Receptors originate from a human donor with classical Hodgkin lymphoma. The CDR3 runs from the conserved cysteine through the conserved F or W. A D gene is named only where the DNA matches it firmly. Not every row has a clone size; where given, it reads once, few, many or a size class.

DNA: TGCGCCAGCAGCCAAGCCTGGGGGCAGAACACCGGGGAGCTGTTTTTT
CDR3: CASSQAWGQNTGELFF
V: TRBV4-3
J: TRBJ2-2
size: .
D: .

DNA: TGTGCCTGGAGTGTACCCCGGACTAGCGGGAGAGGGGAGCTGTTTTTT
CDR3: CAWSVPRTSGRGELFF
V: TRBV30
J: TRBJ2-2
size: .
D: TRBD2

DNA: TGTGCCAGCAGCCAATCTCTACGTGCGGGACAGGGTAAGCCCTCTGCCACTTACGAGCAGTACTTC
CDR3: CASSQSLRAGQGKPSATYEQYF
V: TRBV14
J: TRBJ2-7
size: .
D: TRBD1

DNA: TGTGCCAGCAGCTTACAAGGACAGCCGAACACTGAAGCTTTCTTT
CDR3: CASSLQGQPNTEAFF
V: TRBV7-2
J: TRBJ1-1
size: once
D: .

DNA: TGTGCCAGCAGCTTTTATACAGCGAACACTGAAGCTTTCTTT
CDR3: CASSFYTANTEAFF
V: TRBV7-2
J: TRBJ1-1
size: .
D: .

DNA: TGTGCCAGCAGCTTATCGGGAGAGACCCAGTACTTC
CDR3: CASSLSGETQYF
V: TRBV13
J: TRBJ2-5
size: .
D: .

DNA: TGTGCCAGCAGAGGGGGCTACACCTTC
CDR3: CASRGGYTF
V: TRBV6-5
J: TRBJ1-2
size: .
D: .

DNA: TGTGCCAGTAGTCTTTCCGGGGCCAACGTCCTGACTTTC
CDR3: CASSLSGANVLTF
V: TRBV19
J: TRBJ2-6
size: few
D: .

DNA: TGTGCCAGCATGGTTGGCACCGGGGAGCTGTTTTTT
CDR3: CASMVGTGELFF
V: TRBV28
J: TRBJ2-2
size: few
D: .

DNA: TGTGCCACACTGGGACAGGGTAGTTTCGATGAGCAGTTCTTC
CDR3: CATLGQGSFDEQFF
V: TRBV10-3
J: TRBJ2-1
size: .
D: TRBD1

DNA: TGTGCCAGCAGGACAGGGGTAGACACAGATACGCAGTATTTT
CDR3: CASRTGVDTDTQYF
V: TRBV7-2
J: TRBJ2-3
size: .
D: TRBD1

DNA: TGTGCCAGCAGTGCCGGACTAGCGGTACAAGAGACCCAGTACTTC
CDR3: CASSAGLAVQETQYF
V: TRBV2
J: TRBJ2-5
size: .
D: TRBD2

DNA: TGTGCCAGCAGTCCCGACAGGGCCAGTGACTATGGCTACACCTTC
CDR3: CASSPDRASDYGYTF
V: TRBV6-4
J: TRBJ1-2
size: .
D: TRBD1

DNA: TGTGCCAGCAGCTACAGGACAGGGGGCACAGATACGCAGTATTTT
CDR3: CASSYRTGGTDTQYF
V: TRBV7-9
J: TRBJ2-3
size: .
D: TRBD1

DNA: TGTGCCAGCAGTCACAGGGAACCCTACGAGCAGTACTTC
CDR3: CASSHREPYEQYF
V: TRBV28
J: TRBJ2-7
size: few
D: .

DNA: TGTGCCAGCAGTGTCGCCTACGAGCAGTACTTC
CDR3: CASSVAYEQYF
V: TRBV25-1
J: TRBJ2-7
size: .
D: .

DNA: TGTGCCAGTAGTATGGGACAGCTAAGTATCAATCAGCCCCAGCATTTT
CDR3: CASSMGQLSINQPQHF
V: TRBV19
J: TRBJ1-5
size: .
D: TRBD1

DNA: TGTGCCAGCAGCTTAGAGACAGCGGGGGGGCTCTACGAGCAGTACTTC
CDR3: CASSLETAGGLYEQYF
V: TRBV7-9
J: TRBJ2-7
size: .
D: TRBD2

DNA: TGTGCCAGCAGCCGTCGACTGCTTCAAGAGACCCAGTACTTC
CDR3: CASSRRLLQETQYF
V: TRBV7-7
J: TRBJ2-5
size: .
D: .

DNA: TGTGCCAGCAGCTTAGGCTGGCAGTCCGGCCAAGAGACCCAGTACTTC
CDR3: CASSLGWQSGQETQYF
V: TRBV11-2
J: TRBJ2-5
size: .
D: .

DNA: TGTGCCAGCAGCGAAACCTTAACGGGACAGGGCTTCTCTGGGGCCAACGTCCTGACTTTC
CDR3: CASSETLTGQGFSGANVLTF
V: TRBV6-1
J: TRBJ2-6
size: few
D: TRBD1

DNA: TGTGCTAGTGGTTTGGGCCGGATCTACGAGCAGTACTTC
CDR3: CASGLGRIYEQYF
V: TRBV12-5
J: TRBJ2-7
size: .
D: .

DNA: TGTGCCTGGAGTCTAGCACAAGAGACCCAGTACTTC
CDR3: CAWSLAQETQYF
V: TRBV30
J: TRBJ2-5
size: .
D: .

DNA: TGTGCCAGCAGAGCCCACAGGGGGCCTGGCAATCAGCCCCAGCATTTT
CDR3: CASRAHRGPGNQPQHF
V: TRBV2
J: TRBJ1-5
size: .
D: TRBD1

DNA: TGTGCCAGCAGTGAAGAAGCAGGGGTCCCCTACGAGCAGTACTTC
CDR3: CASSEEAGVPYEQYF
V: TRBV6-1
J: TRBJ2-7
size: .
D: .

DNA: TGTGCCAGCAGCGTAACGAACACCGGGGAGCTGTTTTTT
CDR3: CASSVTNTGELFF
V: TRBV7-2
J: TRBJ2-2
size: .
D: .

DNA: TGCGCCAGCAGCTCAGGGGGCTCTGGCTACACCTTC
CDR3: CASSSGGSGYTF
V: TRBV5-1
J: TRBJ1-2
size: few
D: TRBD1

DNA: TGTGCCAGCAGTGAAGGGGGTTCTCTTCAGCCCCAGCATTTT
CDR3: CASSEGGSLQPQHF
V: TRBV6-1
J: TRBJ1-5
size: .
D: .

DNA: TGCAGCGTTGGCCAGGGGGAGGCTCAGCCCCAGCATTTT
CDR3: CSVGQGEAQPQHF
V: TRBV29-1
J: TRBJ1-5
size: many
D: TRBD1

DNA: TGCAGCGTCGAAGCTCCGGGACAGGTATCCTACGAGCAGTACTTC
CDR3: CSVEAPGQVSYEQYF
V: TRBV29-1
J: TRBJ2-7
size: few
D: TRBD1

DNA: TGTGCCAGCAGTTCTACCCCGGTGTCCTACGAGCAGTACTTC
CDR3: CASSSTPVSYEQYF
V: TRBV28
J: TRBJ2-7
size: .
D: .

DNA: TGTGCCAGCAGCTCCCAGGCTAGCGGGGGATACGAGACCCAGTACTTC
CDR3: CASSSQASGGYETQYF
V: TRBV5-4
J: TRBJ2-5
size: .
D: TRBD2

DNA: TGCGCCAGCAGCGACGAAGGCGCGGCTAATGAAAAACTGTTTTTT
CDR3: CASSDEGAANEKLFF
V: TRBV5-1
J: TRBJ1-4
size: .
D: .

DNA: TGTGCCAGCAGTGAAGCGTTTCAATTGTTATCTAGTAATTCACCCCTCCACTTT
CDR3: CASSEAFQLLSSNSPLHF
V: TRBV2
J: TRBJ1-6
size: few
D: .

DNA: TGTGCCAGCAGCGACGGGGCCTACGAGCAGTACTTC
CDR3: CASSDGAYEQYF
V: TRBV7-9
J: TRBJ2-7
size: .
D: .

DNA: TGTGCCAGCAGTTTTACCGGGACTTTTGGAGGCTACACCTTC
CDR3: CASSFTGTFGGYTF
V: TRBV6-5
J: TRBJ1-2
size: .
D: .

DNA: TGTGCCAGCAGCTCGAATTCACCCCTCCACTTT
CDR3: CASSSNSPLHF
V: TRBV6-5
J: TRBJ1-6
size: .
D: .